This TCR beta chain was sequenced for a study of T-cell reconstitution after alpha-beta-depleted transplantation in children. Study observations and caveats: By about two months after transplant, alpha-beta T cells reportedly arose from several hundred graft clones that had expanded.

Worth noting for this clonotype: No antigen is known for it.

The authors prepared the TCRbeta library with unique molecular identifiers. One entry per CDR3 protein, called by TCRdb with MiXCR from the PCR reads. The table records around 130,000 distinct CDR3 sequences, roughly 9.7% of them present only once. V gave up 1 base and J gave up 7 bases, with 19 bases separating them. CDR1 is LGHDT, CDR2 YNNKEL, per germline (reference sequence). The CDR3 runs 17 residues. The gene calls are TRBV3-1 and TRBJ1-4; TRBD1 is a possible D gene (6 bases). This TCR came from a girl under three years old who had a stem cell transplant for combined immunodeficiency, so the T cells may come from the graft donor. The specimen comprised PBMCs, mostly from graft donor cells, sampled 180 days after TCRalphabeta/CD19-depleted stem cell transplant. CDR3 in DNA: TGTGCCAGCAGCCAAGTGGGGGCCTCCACGGCTCCTGAAAAACTGTTTTTT. Translation gives CASSQVGASTAPEKLFF.